Sequencing of this TCR beta chain was carried out in a study of T cells after yellow fever vaccination (dated by TCRdb to between 2017 and 2020). For context, the study as a whole: Libraries from fractions with low cell numbers were prepared with the SMART-Seq v4 Ultra Low Input RNA kit. To follow T-cell clones before and after both primary and booster YFV17D yellow fever vaccination, bulk TCR alpha and beta repertoires underwent longitudinal sequencing. Two healthy male donors made up the cohort, one aged 18 to 29 years and the other aged 30 to 40 years. Blood was drawn at multiple timepoints before and after primary and secondary immunization, with bulk PBMC replicates and cell subsets isolated. Beyond this particular receptor, the publication reports: After the booster, most clones that had expanded after primary vaccination were detected again (around 96% of CD4 and 88% of CD8), suggesting broad maintenance of memory. Because only a couple of donors were included in the study, the extent to which the findings can be generalized is limited. Compared with the primary T-cell response, the secondary T-cell response was weaker but faster, peaking on day 5 rather than day 15. A small fraction of clonotypes appeared in both the CD4 and CD8 compartments, likely as a result of convergent recombination. FACS-sorted repertoires could contain abundant contaminating clonotypes from the bulk population, so computational filtering was required.

Reading the germline V gene (reference sequence) gives CDR1 DFQATT and CDR2 SNEGSKA. The CDR3, cysteine through phenylalanine, is 13 amino acids long. Of the read, only the CDR3 DNA is kept; its 39 bases are in frame from base 1. V is shortened by 6 bases, J by 4 bases, and the region joining them spans 13 bases. The intended sense of this specimen's treatment or condition label: live attenuated yellow fever vaccine strain. PBMCs were isolated from peripheral blood using a standard Ficoll-Paque protocol. CD4 and CD8 T-cell fractions were isolated with Dynabeads CD4 and CD8 positive selection kits. RNA was extracted with TriZol from bulk PBMCs, CD4 and CD8 fractions, and dextramer-positive and dextramer-negative fractions. About this clonotype: Its antigen is unknown. Per-nucleotide qualities are absent, and no much larger clonotype sits a single base away.

Synthesis of TCR cDNA relied on 5'RACE template switching, a step that introduced a universal primer site along with unique molecular identifiers. Priming of cDNA synthesis was performed from both the TCR alpha and TCR beta constant segments. Libraries were amplified in two PCR steps, with sample barcodes and sequencing adapters added in the second step. Libraries were sequenced on Illumina HiSeq 2500 (2x100 bp) or NovaSeq (2x150 bp). The authors' pipeline ran thus. MIGEC handled demultiplexing of reads and collapsing into UMI consensus sequences, while MiXCR performed V(D)J alignment. Vaccine-responding clonotypes were defined with edgeR using replicate PBMC samples, requiring FDR below 0.01 and a log2 fold change above 5 up to day 15. Bulk clonotypes were assigned CD4 or CD8 identity according to which sequenced CD4 or CD8 repertoire held them at higher abundance. The public reads were reprocessed in TCRdb via fastp at Q25 and MiXCR, keeping in-frame beta chains. Each entry is one CDR3 protein sequence, shown with its most common DNA and genes. The authors' filters were not applied to this entry. The sample table contains under 200,000 distinct CDR3 sequences; only one count was recorded for 6% to 7.5% of them. The ten largest make up around 2.3% of the sample.

This TCR derives from a man in his late teens or twenties who received the YFV17D yellow fever vaccine. The sequences come from CD4+ T cells sorted from PBMCs, collected 4 to 6 days after the first yellow fever vaccination. This chain joins TRBV20-1 to TRBJ1-5; 5 matching bases give a weak D call of TRBD1. The DNA sequence reads TGCAGTGCGGGAGACAGTTATAATCAGCCCCAGCATTTT. Translated, this is CSAGDSYNQPQHF.